The 21 T cell receptor beta chains given below trace back to one sample, sequenced in a study of cytotoxic CD8 clonotypes in ibrutinib-treated CLL. Sequenced by immunoSEQ multiplex PCR; TCRdb stores in-frame clones only, minus some. Of about 68,000 clones listed, about two thirds were seen once; the top ten hold approximately 6.2%. This specimen was PBMCs, taken after 12 months of ibrutinib treatment. The receptors were gathered from a human donor with chronic lymphocytic leukemia.

The genes are TRBV25-1 and TRBJ2-7; no definite D call. From germline, CDR1 is MGHDK and CDR2 SYGVNS. The CDR3 consists of 12 residues. Deletions cut 3 bases from V and 4 bases from J, with 7 bases between. CDR3 protein: CASSDVGYEQYF. The CDR3 nucleotides read TGTGCCAGCAGTGATGTGGGATACGAGCAGTACTTC.

This chain joins TRBV9 and TRBJ1-4; D is uncertain. V was shortened by 0 bases and J by 1 base, with 10 bases between the two germline ends. In germline, CDR1 is SGDLS, CDR2 YYNGEE. This CDR3 comprises 16 residues. The CDR3 nucleotides read TGTGCCAGCAGCGTAGGGGTTGGCAGAACTAATGAAAAACTGTTTTTT. Translation: CASSVGVGRTNEKLFF. Full variable domain (outside the CDR3, taken from reference TRBV9 and TRBJ1-4): DSGVTQTPKHLITATGQRVTLRCSPRSGDLSVYWYQQSLDQGLQFLIQYYNGEERAKGNILERFSAQQFPDLHSELNLSSLELGDSALYFCASSVGVGRTNEKLFFGSGTQLSVL.

V usage is TRBV7-2 and J usage is TRBJ2-2, with 8 positions matching TRBD1. Germline CDR1 and CDR2: SGHTA and FQGNSA. The CDR3 runs to 17 residues. The trim removed 4 bases at V and 1 base at J, leaving 8 bases unmatched. The CDR3 reads CASSSPSGGLNTGELFF. The CDR3 DNA follows: TGTGCCAGCAGCTCTCCATCAGGGGGCCTGAACACCGGGGAGCTGTTTTTT.

This clone was picked up a small number of times. The chain couples TRBV27 to TRBJ1-4; TRBD1 matches at 8 bases. This CDR3 contains 15 residues. Germline V gene data show CDR1 as MNHEY and CDR2 as SMNVEV (reference sequence). The trim removed 5 bases at V and 8 bases at J, leaving 10 bases unmatched. The CDR3 sequence is CASSPRGRTPEKLFF. In nucleotides, the CDR3 is TGTGCCAGCAGTCCCAGGGGGCGGACGCCAGAAAAACTGTTTTTT.

The chain uses TRBV19 and TRBJ1-2, with D unclear. The CDR3 consists of 12 residues. The germline gives CDR1 LNHDA, CDR2 SQIVND (reference sequence). The V gene lost 4 bases and the J gene lost 14 bases, with 17 bases spanning the gap. The CDR3 nucleotides read TGTGCCAGTAGTAGACACGAGGACGTAGCGACCTTC. Its protein product is CASSRHEDVATF.

V and J are TRBV7-6 and TRBJ1-3; no clear D gene. Germline loops: CDR1 SGHVS, CDR2 FNYEAQ. Trimming left V 0 bases short and J 0 bases short, with 9 bases between. This CDR3 spans 16 amino acids. CDR3 region: CASSLAPTDSGNTIYF. For the CDR3, the DNA is TGTGCCAGCAGCTTAGCGCCCACAGACTCTGGAAACACCATATATTTT.

This clone was seen only once. V and J are TRBV2 and TRBJ1-1; TRBD1 matches 7 bases. V gave up 6 bases and J gave up 0 bases; unmatched junction bases: 4. The CDR3 sequence is 14 residues long. From germline, CDR1 is SNHLY and CDR2 FYNNEI. The CDR3 sequence is CASRRGQMNTEAFF. The CDR3 bases are TGTGCCAGCAGGCGGGGACAGATGAACACTGAAGCTTTCTTT.

The genes are TRBV19 and TRBJ1-2; no firm D call. V was trimmed by 0 bases and J by 8 bases, leaving 7 bases between them. This CDR3 contains 12 residues. The germline V gene encodes CDR1 LNHDA and CDR2 SQIVND (reference sequence). In nucleotides, the CDR3 is TGTGCCAGTAGTATAGATCAACGGGGCTACACCTTC. Amino acid sequence: CASSIDQRGYTF.

This clone has just a few counts. The V gene is TRBV7-9, the J gene TRBJ1-3; no reliable D call. The V gene's germline CDR1 is SEHNR and CDR2 FQNEAQ (reference sequence). V was clipped by 5 bases and J by 0 bases, with 11 bases between them. This CDR3 comprises 15 residues. CDR3: CASSRTATSGNTIYF. The CDR3 DNA sequence: TGTGCCAGCAGCCGGACTGCAACCTCTGGAAACACCATATATTTT.

This clone was seen a few times. The chain links TRBV7-9 to TRBJ2-6; the D gene is possibly TRBD1 (6 bases). Deletions cut 4 bases from V and 1 base from J, with 14 bases between. Germline lookup yields CDR1 SEHNR and CDR2 FQNEAQ (reference sequence). The CDR3 is made up of 17 amino acids. Here the CDR3 reads CASSSLGQPSGANVLTF. As DNA, the CDR3 is TGTGCCAGCAGCTCGTTAGGACAGCCATCTGGGGCCAACGTCCTGACTTTC. Drawing the rest from reference TRBV7-9 and TRBJ2-6, the complete variable domain is DTGVSQNPRHKITKRGQNVTFRCDPISEHNRLYWYRQTLGQGPEFLTYFQNEAQLEKSRLLSDRFSAERPKGSFSTLEIQRTEQGDSAMYLCASSSLGQPSGANVLTFGAGSRLTVL.

V gene TRBV27 combines with J gene TRBJ2-3; 7 bases are shared with TRBD2. Trimming cost V 3 bases and J 1 base; bases outside gene matches: 4. This CDR3 region has 15 residues. The V gene's germline CDR1 is MNHEY and CDR2 SMNVEV (reference sequence). This CDR3 reads CASSFLGGGTDTQYF. CDR3 coding DNA: TGTGCCAGCAGTTTTCTGGGGGGGGGCACAGATACGCAGTATTTT.

This chain joins TRBV19 and TRBJ2-4, with 12 nucleotides matching TRBD2. The CDR3 sequence is 15 residues long. J was trimmed by 7 bases and V by 5 bases; bases with no gene match: 6. Germline loops: CDR1 LNHDA, CDR2 SQIVND (reference sequence). The CDR3 region is CASSPSGGVQNIQYF. The CDR3 nucleotides are TGTGCCAGTAGTCCTAGCGGGGGGGTTCAGAACATTCAGTACTTC.

V is TRBV27 and J is TRBJ2-4; the D gene is possibly TRBD2 (5 bases). V gave up 2 bases and J gave up 9 bases, with 17 bases separating them. From germline, CDR1 is MNHEY and CDR2 SMNVEV (reference sequence). CDR3 length equals 15 residues. The CDR3 sequence: CASSLKEAPRSIQYF. The DNA of the CDR3 is TGTGCCAGCAGTTTAAAGGAGGCCCCCCGTAGCATTCAGTACTTC.

The rearrangement uses TRBV21-1 and TRBJ2-7; TRBD1, the D gene given by the table, was not confirmed from the DNA. TRBV21-1 is described as a pseudogene. The CDR3 is 16 amino acids. CDR3 region: CASSRRDSYPHYEQYF. For the CDR3, the DNA is TGTGCCAGCAGCCGCCGGGACAGCTATCCTCACTACGAGCAGTACTTC.

V usage is TRBV18 and J usage is TRBJ1-6; D is undetermined. Trimming removed 1 base at V and 0 bases at J, with 13 bases between. Germline V lookup: CDR1 KGHSH, CDR2 LQKENI. The CDR3 covers 18 residues. CDR3 protein: CASSPLEGPVSYNSPLHF. As DNA, the CDR3 is TGTGCCAGCTCACCACTCGAGGGCCCGGTCTCCTATAATTCACCCCTCCACTTT.

The rearrangement links TRBV30 to TRBJ2-6; TRBD1 agrees at 11 bases. The CDR3 extends over 16 amino acids. The junction had 5 bases not matched to a gene; V was cut back by 5 bases and J by 2 bases. Per germline, CDR1 GTSNPN and CDR2 SVGIG (reference sequence). CDR3 protein: CAWAGQGETGANVLTF. The CDR3 nucleotides are TGTGCCTGGGCGGGACAGGGGGAAACTGGGGCCAACGTCCTGACTTTC.

The V and J genes are TRBV29-1 and TRBJ2-6; D might be TRBD1 (5 bases). The germline V and J ends were trimmed by 6 bases and 2 bases, with 11 bases remaining between them. The CDR3 runs to 14 residues. Germline V gives CDR1 SQVTM, CDR2 ANQGSEA. The DNA for the CDR3 is TGCAGCGTAGTTGGGGCTACTGGGGCCAACGTCCTGACTTTC. Translating it yields CSVVGATGANVLTF.

The V call is TRBV7-8, the J call TRBJ2-5; TRBD1 might be the D (6 bases). This CDR3 is built from 13 residues. Per germline, CDR1 SGHVS and CDR2 FQNEAQ. The V end was cut by 3 bases, the J end by 5 bases, with 10 bases between. The CDR3 bases are TGTGCCAGCAGCTTTGACAGGAGGGAGACCCAGTACTTC. Protein product: CASSFDRRETQYF.

The sample holds a few counts of this clone. The rearrangement uses TRBV5-1 and TRBJ1-2; possible D gene TRBD1, 6 bases. The V end lost 3 bases, the J end lost 3 bases, and 12 bases lay between the germline ends. The CDR3 runs 14 residues. Germline V gene lookup returns CDR1 SGHRS and CDR2 YFSETQ. CDR3 protein: CASSWGQAYYGYTF. CDR3 sequence (DNA): TGCGCCAGCAGCTGGGGACAAGCTTACTATGGCTACACCTTC.

The rearrangement uses TRBV5-1 and TRBJ2-3, with 7 positions matching TRBD2. The CDR3 is 16 residues long. With V trimmed by 0 bases and J by 2 bases, 6 bases remained unmatched. Germline V lookup: CDR1 SGHRS, CDR2 YFSETQ. The CDR3 DNA follows: TGCGCCAGCAGCTTGGCCGAGGCGGGGGACACAGATACGCAGTATTTT. The encoded protein is CASSLAEAGDTDTQYF.

The CDR3 region is CASSLIPTDTQYF. CDR3 bases: TGCGCCAGCAGCTTGATCCCCACAGATACGCAGTATTTT. The chain combines TRBV5-1 with TRBJ2-3; unclear D gene. The CDR3 runs to 13 residues. The germline V gene encodes CDR1 SGHRS and CDR2 YFSETQ. Trimming shortened V by 1 base and J by 2 bases, and 5 bases separated the two germline ends.